Listed here are 9 T cell receptor beta chains from one sample, sequenced in a study of blood T cell repertoires in COVID-19. Measured with immunoSEQ multiplex PCR; TCRdb has only the in-frame clones, and not every one. The sample yields roughly 90,000 clones, around 81% seen once. The sample comprised peripheral blood. The receptors originated from a woman between 65 and 79 years old with acute or convalescent COVID-19.

This chain links TRBV7-3 with TRBJ2-7, with D unresolved. V was trimmed by 0 bases and J by 5 bases, leaving 8 bases between them. Germline V gene data show CDR1 as SGHTA and CDR2 as FQGTGA. The CDR3 runs 13 residues. The CDR3 sequence is CASSLTEKDEQYF. The CDR3, as DNA: TGTGCCAGCAGCTTAACGGAGAAGGACGAGCAGTACTTC.

J is TRBJ1-1 and V is TRBV2; 9 bases are shared with TRBD1. The V and J ends lost 7 bases and 5 bases, in that order; junction bases with no gene match: 17. The CDR3 extends over 17 amino acids. CDR1 is SNHLY and CDR2 is FYNNEI in the germline V gene. The CDR3, as DNA: TGTGCCAGCACCCTCAGGGGGCCGGGACAGGGATATACTGAAGCTTTCTTT. It yields the protein CASTLRGPGQGYTEAFF.

This chain joins TRBV7-9 and TRBJ1-4; 7 bases line up with TRBD1. The V segment lost 1 base and the J segment 8 bases; nucleotides outside the gene matches: 4. The CDR3 has 14 residues. CDR1 is SEHNR, CDR2 FQNEAQ, per germline (reference sequence). This CDR3 reads CASSLGTGWEKLFF. The CDR3 DNA follows: TGTGCCAGCAGCTTAGGGACAGGCTGGGAAAAACTGTTTTTT.

The chain combines TRBV5-6 with TRBJ2-5; D possibly corresponds to TRBD1 (5 bases). There are 14 residues in the CDR3. The ends were cut back, 4 bases at V and 2 bases at J, with 12 bases in the middle. Germline V gives CDR1 SGHDT, CDR2 YYEEEE. The CDR3 DNA is TGTGCCAGCAGCCCGACAGATTTACAAGAGACCCAGTACTTC. Amino acids: CASSPTDLQETQYF.

The chain uses TRBV5-4 and TRBJ2-6, with 13 bases matching TRBD2. The ends lost 4 bases at V and 2 bases at J; junction bases unmatched: 3. Germline loops: CDR1 SGHNT, CDR2 YYREEE (reference sequence). The CDR3 contains 17 residues. DNA of the CDR3: TGTGCCAGCAGCGATGGACTAGCGGGGGCTGGGGCCAACGTCCTGACTTTC. It encodes CASSDGLAGAGANVLTF.

For the CDR3, the DNA is TGTGCCAGCTCACCAGAGAGGACTGGGACCCAGTACTTC. It encodes CASSPERTGTQYF. The chain uses TRBV18 and TRBJ2-5, with TRBD2 as a possible D gene (5 bases). The V end was cut by 2 bases, the J end by 7 bases, with 11 bases between. Per germline, CDR1 KGHSH and CDR2 LQKENI. The CDR3 runs to 13 residues.

In its sample, this clone was seen a few times. This sequence joins TRBV5-4 and TRBJ1-6; D ambiguous. CDR1 SGHNT and CDR2 YYREEE come from the germline V gene (reference sequence). V gave up 0 bases and J gave up 5 bases, with 9 bases separating them. The CDR3 extends over 15 amino acids. The CDR3 nucleotides read TGTGCCAGCAGCTTGGGACTACCGGATAATTCACCCCTCCACTTT. Translating it yields CASSLGLPDNSPLHF.

Written as DNA, the CDR3 is TGTGCCAGCAGTTTATCAGGTCGGCCCTATGGCTACACCTTC. Protein: CASSLSGRPYGYTF. The chain is built from TRBV28 and TRBJ1-2; D is ambiguous. The CDR3 runs 14 residues. V lost 1 base to trimming and J lost 4 bases, with 10 bases between them. CDR1 is MDHEN, CDR2 SYDVKM, per germline.

The V call is TRBV5-1, the J call TRBJ1-1; D gene uncertain. Between the trimmed V and J ends, which lost 2 bases and 5 bases, there was a span of 13 bases. Germline assignment: CDR1 SGHRS and CDR2 YFSETQ. This CDR3 has 14 residues. Written as DNA, the CDR3 is TGCGCCAGCAGCTTACAGAACCGAGGGACTGAAGCTTTCTTT. Translating gives CASSLQNRGTEAFF.